Below are 21 T cell receptor beta chains sequenced from a single sample in a study of neurological immune-mediated disorders. From the 5' RACE reads, TCRdb called clonotypes with MiXCR, one entry per CDR3 protein. The table records around 19,000 distinct CDR3 sequences, roughly 10% of them present only once. The specimen was CD8+ T cells from blood. The source is a woman aged 45-65 years in good health.

This clonotype was detected many times. V gene TRBV25-1 combines with J gene TRBJ2-7, with TRBD2 identical over 15 bases. J lost 6 bases, V lost 3 bases, and 12 bases had no gene match. Germline V CDR1 and CDR2: MGHDK, SYGVNS. This CDR3 is built from 18 residues. Written as DNA, the CDR3 is TGTGCCAGCAGTGATCCCGGACTAGCGGGAGGGCCTTGGCGCGAGCAGTACTTC. This encodes CASSDPGLAGGPWREQYF.

This clonotype has at least ten counts. This chain connects TRBV4-1 to TRBJ2-7; D remains unclear. The CDR3 has 13 residues. The V and J ends lost 1 base and 2 bases respectively, with 6 bases between them. The germline gives CDR1 MGHRA, CDR2 YSYEKL. The CDR3 here is CASSQVLAYEQYF. In DNA, the CDR3 is TGCGCCAGCAGCCAAGTCCTTGCCTACGAGCAGTACTTC.

This chain links TRBV5-1 with TRBJ2-7; 8 bases align to TRBD2. CDR3 length: 14 residues. J gave up 3 bases and V 2 bases, and 4 bases lay outside the gene matches. From germline, CDR1 is SGHRS and CDR2 YFSETQ. The CDR3 spells CASSLQAGVYEQYF. The CDR3 bases are TGCGCCAGCAGCTTACAAGCGGGAGTCTACGAGCAGTACTTC.

This clonotype was detected ten times or more. V and J are TRBV11-3 and TRBJ2-7, with D uncertain. Germline assignment: CDR1 SGHNT and CDR2 YENEEA. The V gene lost 4 bases and the J gene lost 6 bases, with 16 bases spanning the gap. The CDR3 is made up of 14 amino acids. The CDR3 loop reads CASSSPNSQFEQYF. In nucleotides, the CDR3 is TGTGCCAGCAGCTCGCCTAACTCCCAATTCGAGCAGTACTTC.

This clonotype was picked up many times. V is TRBV7-3 and J is TRBJ2-7; 7 bases are shared with TRBD1. The CDR3 covers 16 residues. Looked up from germline, CDR1 is SGHTA and CDR2 is FQGTGA. V lost 5 bases to trimming and J lost 0 bases; unmatched junction nucleotides: 10. The CDR3 spells CASSPGRTGGSYEQYF. DNA for the CDR3: TGTGCCAGCAGCCCGGGAAGGACAGGTGGCTCCTACGAGCAGTACTTC.

This clonotype was seen at least ten times. The rearrangement uses TRBV14 and TRBJ1-2; D is unresolved. This CDR3 comprises 15 residues. Germline V gene data show CDR1 as SGHDN and CDR2 as FVKESK. V shed 3 bases and J shed 0 bases, with 11 bases lying between them. The CDR3 coding sequence is TGTGCCAGCAGCCATACCGATAAAGCTAACTATGGCTACACCTTC. The encoded protein is CASSHTDKANYGYTF. The complete variable domain, with remaining parts taken from reference TRBV14 and TRBJ1-2, reads EAGVTQFPSHSVIEKGQTVTLRCDPISGHDNLYWYRRVMGKEIKFLLHFVKESKQDESGMPNNRFLAERTGGTYSTLKVQPAELEDSGVYFCASSHTDKANYGYTFGSGTRLTVV.

The sample holds many counts of this clonotype. The chain recombines TRBV9 with TRBJ2-1; D might be TRBD2 (6 bases). The CDR3 totals 15 residues. Per germline, CDR1 SGDLS and CDR2 YYNGEE. The germline V and J ends were trimmed by 2 bases and 6 bases, with 15 bases remaining between them. CDR3: CASSVAGLDPNEQFF. DNA of the CDR3: TGTGCCAGCAGCGTCGCGGGACTGGACCCCAATGAGCAGTTCTTC.

This clonotype came up many times. The genes are TRBV27 and TRBJ2-3; D is ambiguous. Germline V lookup: CDR1 MNHEY, CDR2 SMNVEV (reference sequence). V gave up 5 bases and J gave up 2 bases, with 5 bases separating them. This CDR3 is built from 12 residues. The CDR3 spells CASSPDTDTQYF. The CDR3 region has the DNA TGTGCCAGCAGTCCCGACACAGATACGCAGTATTTT.

This clonotype came up many times. The CDR3 sequence: CSARDWAGGPDTQYF. In DNA form, the CDR3 reads TGCAGTGCTAGAGATTGGGCGGGGGGTCCAGATACGCAGTATTTT. The chain combines TRBV20-1 with TRBJ2-3; 8 bases align to TRBD2. With V trimmed by 0 bases and J by 4 bases, 6 bases remained unmatched. This CDR3 comprises 15 residues. Germline V CDR1 and CDR2: DFQATT, SNEGSKA (reference sequence).

By share of the sample, this clonotype is medium-sized. The gene calls are TRBV7-2 and TRBJ2-1, with a tentative D call TRBD2 (7 bases). Looked up from germline, CDR1 is SGHTA and CDR2 is FQGNSA. V was cut by 4 bases and J by 7 bases, with 11 bases left in between. This CDR3 has 13 residues. The CDR3 nucleotides read TGTGCCAGCAGCTGGGGGGGCGATAATGAGCAGTTCTTC. Its protein product is CASSWGGDNEQFF.

At least ten counts were recorded for this clonotype. The J gene is TRBJ2-7, the V gene TRBV7-9, with 7 bases aligning to TRBD2. This CDR3 is 14 amino acids long. From germline, CDR1 is SEHNR and CDR2 FQNEAQ (reference sequence). Losses at the gene ends were 5 bases for V and 5 bases for J; bases not matched to a gene: 9. The CDR3 sequence is CASSRGETPNEQYF. The CDR3 DNA sequence: TGTGCCAGCAGCCGGGGGGAAACTCCAAACGAGCAGTACTTC.

This clonotype was detected many times. The rearrangement joins TRBV7-9 to TRBJ1-1, with D perhaps matching TRBD1 (5 bases). V shed 5 bases and J shed 5 bases, with 18 bases lying between them. Germline CDR1 is SEHNR and CDR2 is FQNEAQ (reference sequence). This CDR3 region has 15 residues. This chain's CDR3 is CASSGGGAEWTEAFF. DNA of the CDR3: TGTGCCAGCAGCGGAGGCGGGGCCGAGTGGACTGAAGCTTTCTTT.

This clonotype showed up many times. J is TRBJ1-2 and V is TRBV7-8; 9 bases are shared with TRBD1. Trimming cost V 3 bases and J 5 bases; bases outside gene matches: 10. The CDR3 contains 16 residues. Germline-derived CDR1 and CDR2 are SGHVS and FQNEAQ. In nucleotides, the CDR3 is TGTGCCAGCAGCTTGGGGACAGGGACCCCCTATTATGGCTACACCTTC. Residues: CASSLGTGTPYYGYTF. The whole variable domain, remainder taken from reference TRBV7-8 and TRBJ1-2, is GAGVSQSPRYKVAKRGQDVALRCDPISGHVSLFWYQQALGQGPEFLTYFQNEAQLDKSGLPSDRFFAERPEGSVSTLKIQRTQQEDSAVYLCASSLGTGTPYYGYTFGSGTRLTVV.

This clonotype was found many times. The chain is built from TRBV6-5 and TRBJ2-7, with 9 bases lining up with TRBD1. CDR1 is MNHEY and CDR2 is SVGAGI in the germline V gene. The trim removed 2 bases at V and 2 bases at J, leaving 1 base unmatched. This CDR3 has 14 residues. DNA for the CDR3: TGTGCCAGCAGTTACGGGACAGGGACCTACGAGCAGTACTTC. This sequence encodes CASSYGTGTYEQYF.

This clonotype has a count of ten or more. The J gene is TRBJ1-5, the V gene TRBV19; TRBD1 agrees at 7 bases. V was pared by 3 bases and J by 6 bases, with 14 bases of the junction left unmatched. This CDR3 is 17 amino acids long. Germline values: CDR1 LNHDA, CDR2 SQIVND (reference sequence). The CDR3: CASSIQGDPGWGQPQHF. CDR3 nucleotide sequence: TGTGCCAGTAGTATCCAGGGGGACCCGGGTTGGGGTCAGCCCCAGCATTTT.

This clonotype was seen at least ten times. The chain carries TRBV28 and TRBJ2-3; TRBD1 might be the D (6 bases). Germline-derived CDR1 and CDR2 are MDHEN and SYDVKM. Trimming left V 5 bases short and J 3 bases short, with 21 bases between. The CDR3 consists of 17 residues. CDR3 protein: CASSPHHRVDLTDTQYF. The CDR3 nucleotides read TGTGCCAGCAGTCCGCACCACAGGGTGGATTTGACAGATACGCAGTATTTT.

In its sample, this clonotype was seen many times. This sequence joins TRBV29-1 and TRBJ2-5; D unclear. V was pared by 3 bases and J by 1 base, with 9 bases between. Germline lookup yields CDR1 SQVTM and CDR2 ANQGSEA. This CDR3 is built from 13 residues. In nucleotides, the CDR3 is TGCAGCGTTGACGGGCGGCCCCAAGAGACCCAGTACTTC. It codes for CSVDGRPQETQYF.

This clonotype was observed many times. The gene calls are TRBV7-6 and TRBJ1-1; D gene ambiguous. CDR1 SGHVS and CDR2 FNYEAQ come from the germline V gene. The CDR3 spans 14 residues. The V gene lost 2 bases and the J gene lost 1 base, with 8 bases spanning the gap. The CDR3 loop is CASSLHGGNTEAFF. Written as DNA, the CDR3 is TGTGCCAGCAGCTTACATGGTGGGAACACTGAAGCTTTCTTT.

This clonotype was seen ten or more times. The V call is TRBV4-1, the J call TRBJ1-2; D gene unclear. Trimming took 1 base from V and 5 from J, leaving 14 bases between them. This CDR3 comprises 15 residues. Germline V CDR1 and CDR2: MGHRA, YSYEKL. This chain's CDR3 is CASSQVTVSDYGYTF. The CDR3 bases are TGCGCCAGCAGCCAAGTAACAGTCTCGGATTATGGCTACACCTTC.

The chain carries TRBV12-3 or TRBV12-4 and TRBJ2-1; the match to TRBD2 covers 12 bases. The CDR3 consists of 17 residues. The junction had 12 bases not matched to a gene; V was cut back by 4 bases and J by 8 bases. CDR3 amino acids: CASSSGLAGTRGYEQFF. CDR3 DNA: TGTGCCAGCAGTTCGGGACTAGCGGGTACTAGGGGCTATGAGCAGTTCTTC.

This clonotype was seen repeatedly, ten times or more. This chain links TRBV18 with TRBJ1-1; perhaps TRBD1 as D (5 bases). The V end lost 6 bases, the J end lost 1 base, and 15 bases lay between the germline ends. CDR1 KGHSH and CDR2 LQKENI come from the germline V gene. The CDR3 runs 15 residues. The CDR3 region is CASSPKNGQNTEAFF. CDR3 DNA: TGTGCCAGCTCCCCAAAGAACGGACAGAACACTGAAGCTTTCTTT.